One and the same sample provided the 26 T cell receptor beta chains below, sequenced in a study of breast tumors, draining lymph nodes, adjacent tissues. MiXCR was run by TCRdb on the multiplex PCR reads, yielding one entry per CDR3 protein. This sample carries tens of thousands of distinct CDR3 sequences, roughly 40% of them seen once, and the ten largest clones take about 10%. The sequencing input was breast tumor tissue. The receptors originated from a female donor with breast cancer. Some clones in this sample may be carry-over from other donors' samples.

The chain carries TRBV18 and TRBJ2-1, with D hard to call. This CDR3 region has 16 residues. V lost 2 bases and J lost 4, with 15 bases in between. Germline V gives CDR1 KGHSH, CDR2 LQKENI. In nucleotides, the CDR3 is TGTGCCAGCTCACCAAGGCGTCCGACCTCATACAATGAGCAGTTCTTC. Its translation: CASSPRRPTSYNEQFF.

This clonotype was picked up many times. The chain uses TRBV20-1 and TRBJ1-2; D is unresolved. The CDR3 consists of 15 residues. The V gene's germline CDR1 is DFQATT and CDR2 SNEGSKA (reference sequence). V lost 0 bases, J lost 4 bases, and 15 bases lay in between. The chain's CDR3 is CSARDLVLKSYGYTF. Here the CDR3 DNA reads TGCAGTGCTAGAGATCTAGTGTTAAAGAGCTATGGCTACACCTTC.

This clonotype occurred many times. The chain carries TRBV12-3 or TRBV12-4 and TRBJ1-2; D gene uncertain. Trimming took 4 bases from V and 5 from J, leaving 8 bases between them. The CDR3 has 12 amino acids. CDR3 in amino acids: CASSSEVYGYTF. Written as DNA, the CDR3 is TGTGCCAGCAGTTCGGAGGTTTATGGCTACACCTTC.

This clonotype has a count of ten or more. The J gene is TRBJ2-1, the V gene TRBV25-1, with D uncertain. The germline CDR1 and CDR2 sequences are MGHDK and SYGVNS. The length of the CDR3 is 11 residues. Between the trimmed V and J ends, which lost 6 bases and 6 bases, there was a span of 6 bases. The CDR3 loop is CASRTLNEQFF. The CDR3 bases are TGTGCCAGCAGGACCCTCAATGAGCAGTTCTTC. Based on the CDR3 plus reference TRBV25-1 and TRBJ2-1, the full variable domain is EADIYQTPRYLVIGTGKKITLECSQTMGHDKMYWYQQDPGMELHLIHYSYGVNSTEKGDLSSESTVSRIRTEHFPLTLESARPSHTSQYLCASRTLNEQFFGPGTRLTVL.

The chain uses TRBV9 and TRBJ2-5; a weak D match, TRBD1 (7 bases). The CDR3 totals 13 residues. Per germline, CDR1 SGDLS and CDR2 YYNGEE. CDR3 residues: CASGFRDRETQYF. CDR3 sequence (DNA): TGTGCTAGCGGCTTCCGGGACAGAGAGACCCAGTACTTC.

This clonotype was observed at least ten times. V gene TRBV27 combines with J gene TRBJ2-7, with D perhaps TRBD1 or TRBD2 (6 bases each). The CDR3 contains 14 residues. V was pared by 6 bases and J by 5 bases, with 17 bases between. Germline V gene data show CDR1 as MNHEY and CDR2 as SMNVEV (reference sequence). CDR3 bases: TGTGCCAGCAGCCTAGGGGGGCGCGGGAACGAGCAGTACTTC. This gives the protein CASSLGGRGNEQYF.

This clonotype occurred many times. This chain links TRBV18 with TRBJ1-4; D ambiguous. V was pared by 8 bases and J by 6 bases, with 10 bases between. Germline V gives CDR1 KGHSH, CDR2 LQKENI. This CDR3 comprises 12 residues. CDR3 residues: CASRTVDEKLFF. For the CDR3, the DNA is TGTGCCAGCCGTACGGTAGATGAAAAACTGTTTTTT.

The chain recombines TRBV11-2 with TRBJ1-2; D remains ambiguous. The CDR3 extends over 12 amino acids. Per the germline V gene, CDR1 is SGHAT and CDR2 is FQNNGV. V lost 5 bases and J lost 12, with 16 bases in between. The CDR3 DNA reads as TGTGCCAGCAGCCCATCGGTCGGTGGAAACACCTTC. Translated: CASSPSVGGNTF.

There are many counts of this clonotype. This chain joins TRBV9 and TRBJ2-7; 8 bases align to TRBD2. Trimming removed 4 bases from V and 5 bases from J; junction bases left unmatched: 11. Germline V gene sequence: CDR1 SGDLS, CDR2 YYNGEE. This CDR3 comprises 15 residues. CDR3 loop: CASSQGTGGLDEQYF. CDR3 coding DNA: TGTGCCAGCAGCCAGGGGACGGGAGGGCTCGACGAGCAGTACTTC.

In this sample, this clonotype turned up many times. The chain has TRBV12-3 or TRBV12-4 and TRBJ1-1; D ambiguous. This CDR3 spans 13 amino acids. The V end lost 6 bases, the J end lost 4 bases, and 12 bases lay between the germline ends. As DNA, the CDR3 is TGTGCCAGCAGACGTGACGGGAGCACTGAAGCTTTCTTT. Its protein product is CASRRDGSTEAFF.

The sample holds many counts of this clonotype. CDR3 protein: CASSHGSEQYF. In nucleotides, the CDR3 is TGTGCCAGCAGCCACGGATCCGAGCAGTACTTC. The chain links TRBV7-9 to TRBJ2-7; D remains unclear. V gave up 5 bases and J gave up 6 bases, with 8 bases separating them. CDR1 and CDR2 from the germline V gene are SEHNR and FQNEAQ (reference sequence). The CDR3 totals 11 residues.

There are many counts of this clonotype. The CDR3 DNA reads as TGTGCCAGCAGTGATCTTTCGGGAGCCGGGGAGCTGTTTTTT. It is translated as CASSDLSGAGELFF. This chain connects TRBV6-1 to TRBJ2-2; a weak D match, TRBD2 (6 bases). With 3 bases removed from V and 6 bases from J, the gap between germline ends came to 11 bases. Germline CDR1 reads MNHNS; CDR2 reads SASEGT. The CDR3 runs 14 residues.

This clonotype was found many times. The rearrangement links TRBV6-5 to TRBJ1-2; D might be TRBD1 (6 bases). The CDR3 is 13 residues long. Germline values: CDR1 MNHEY, CDR2 SVGAGI. Trimming shortened V by 6 bases and J by 4 bases, and 12 bases separated the two germline ends. CDR3 coding DNA: TGTGCCAGCAGCCTCGACAGGACCTATGGCTACACCTTC. Translating it yields CASSLDRTYGYTF.

This chain connects TRBV25-1 to TRBJ1-1, with D tentatively TRBD1 (6 bases). The V gene's germline CDR1 is MGHDK and CDR2 SYGVNS. Trimming took off 0 bases at V and 0 bases at J, with 8 bases between the two ends. The CDR3 sequence is 15 residues long. The DNA for the CDR3 is TGTGCCAGCAGTGAATACACAGGGATGAACACTGAAGCTTTCTTT. This encodes CASSEYTGMNTEAFF.

The chain is built from TRBV18 and TRBJ2-4; D is possibly TRBD1 or TRBD2 (5 bases each). From germline, CDR1 is KGHSH and CDR2 LQKENI. The CDR3 has 13 amino acids. The V end lost 4 bases, the J end lost 8 bases, and 12 bases lay between the germline ends. The CDR3 nucleotides read TGTGCCAGCTCACAAGGGGCGAGGGACATTCAGTACTTC. This codes for CASSQGARDIQYF.

This clonotype was observed many times. The rearrangement links TRBV5-6 to TRBJ1-6; 9 nucleotides agree with TRBD1. V lost 3 bases, J lost 10 bases, and 5 bases stayed unmatched. Germline V gives CDR1 SGHDT, CDR2 YYEEEE. This CDR3 has 14 residues. The CDR3 sequence: CASSSQGAKSPLHF. The CDR3 bases are TGTGCCAGCAGCTCACAGGGGGCAAAATCACCCCTCCACTTT.

This sequence joins TRBV10-2 and TRBJ2-3; 7 nucleotides line up with TRBD2. Germline CDR1 is WSHSY and CDR2 is SAAADI. The CDR3 length is 15 residues. V was clipped by 4 bases and J by 2 bases; unmatched bases: 6. This CDR3 is CASSGGLADTDTQYF. The CDR3 DNA reads TGCGCCAGCAGTGGTGGGCTAGCGGACACAGATACGCAGTATTTT.

The sample holds one count of this clonotype. This may arise from a read error, as a much more abundant clone is one base away. The gene calls are TRBV6-6 and TRBJ2-1, with TRBD2 matching 7 bases. The V and J ends lost 7 bases and 8 bases, in that order; junction bases with no gene match: 11. Germline CDR1 and CDR2: MNHNY and SVGAGI (reference sequence). This CDR3 spans 14 amino acids. The CDR3 is CASTRGLGGDEQFF. The CDR3 DNA reads TGTGCCAGCACGCGAGGCTTGGGGGGGGATGAGCAGTTCTTC.

This clonotype occurred many times. The chain couples TRBV7-2 to TRBJ2-7; no clear D gene. V dropped 5 bases and J dropped 7 bases, with 12 bases sitting between them. The CDR3 extends over 12 amino acids. Germline loops: CDR1 SGHTA, CDR2 FQGNSA. Here the CDR3 DNA reads TGTGCCAGCAGCAGTGGTTTTAGGGAGCAGTACTTC. Its protein product is CASSSGFREQYF.

Details on this clonotype: This sequence may be a read error, since a much larger clone differs from it by one base. The gene calls are TRBV30 and TRBJ1-1; TRBD1 matches 7 bases. Germline CDR1 reads GTSNPN; CDR2 reads SVGIG (reference sequence). The CDR3 runs 13 residues. CDR3 coding DNA: TGTGCCTGGAGTCTAAGGGGGCCCGCTGAAGCTTCCTTT. It translates to CAWSLRGPAEASF.

At least ten counts were recorded for this clonotype. The genes are TRBV5-6 and TRBJ2-4, with a possible D match to TRBD1 (6 bases). Trimming pared 0 bases from V and 7 bases from J, leaving 14 bases between. This CDR3 spans 15 amino acids. In germline, CDR1 is SGHDT, CDR2 YYEEEE. Written as DNA, the CDR3 is TGTGCCAGCAGCTTGGACACCCAGGGGCGGAACATTCAGTACTTC. It is translated as CASSLDTQGRNIQYF.

The sample holds many counts of this clonotype. The chain links TRBV30 to TRBJ2-6, with D tentatively TRBD2 (6 bases). The CDR3 runs 15 residues. The germline V gene has CDR1 GTSNPN and CDR2 SVGIG (reference sequence). V was clipped by 0 bases and J by 2 bases, with 8 bases between them. The CDR3 here is CAWSVGGAGANVLTF. As DNA, the CDR3 is TGTGCCTGGAGTGTCGGGGGTGCTGGGGCCAACGTCCTGACTTTC.

Concerning this clonotype: One junction end does not reproduce the germline sequence, and a read error may be involved. This chain joins TRBV5-4 and TRBJ2-3; 7 bases align to TRBD1. Germline V gives CDR1 SGHNT, CDR2 YYREEE (reference sequence). This CDR3 comprises 15 residues. DNA for the CDR3: TGTGCCCGCAGAATCGACAGGGACCGACCAGATACGCAGTATTTC. Its translation is CARRIDRDRPDTQYF.

V gene TRBV19 combines with J gene TRBJ2-5, with 8 bases lining up with TRBD1. This CDR3 comprises 15 residues. Looked up from germline, CDR1 is LNHDA and CDR2 is SQIVND (reference sequence). V shed 1 base and J 5 bases; nucleotides not matched to a gene: 6. The CDR3 protein is CASSIGQGAFETQYF. For the CDR3, the DNA is TGTGCCAGTAGTATAGGGCAGGGGGCTTTTGAGACCCAGTACTTC.

About this clonotype itself: One end of the junction is discordant with germline, which a read error may explain. The chain couples TRBV5-4 to TRBJ2-5, with D unclear. CDR3 length equals 15 residues. Germline CDR1 is SGHNT and CDR2 is YYREEE (reference sequence). The CDR3 sequence: CVSSKNQASQETQYF. In DNA, the CDR3 is TGTGTCAGCAGCAAAAATCAGGCCAGTCAAGAGACCCAGTACTTC.

To note about this clonotype: Its ends do not fully match the called genes, so a read error is possible. The rearrangement joins TRBV2 to TRBJ2-3, with D unresolved. Per the germline V gene, CDR1 is SNHLY and CDR2 is FYNNEI. This CDR3 comprises 12 residues. CDR3 sequence reads: CASSPTPETQDF. For the CDR3, the DNA is TGTGCCAGCAGTCCAACTCCCGAAACGCAGGACTTT. The full variable domain, completed using reference TRBV2 and TRBJ2-3, is EPEVTQTPSHQVTQMGQEVILRCVPISNHLYFYWYRQILGQKVEFLVSFYNNEISEKSEIFDDQFSVERPDGSNFTLKIRSTKLEDSAMYFCASSPTPETQDFGPGTRLTVL.